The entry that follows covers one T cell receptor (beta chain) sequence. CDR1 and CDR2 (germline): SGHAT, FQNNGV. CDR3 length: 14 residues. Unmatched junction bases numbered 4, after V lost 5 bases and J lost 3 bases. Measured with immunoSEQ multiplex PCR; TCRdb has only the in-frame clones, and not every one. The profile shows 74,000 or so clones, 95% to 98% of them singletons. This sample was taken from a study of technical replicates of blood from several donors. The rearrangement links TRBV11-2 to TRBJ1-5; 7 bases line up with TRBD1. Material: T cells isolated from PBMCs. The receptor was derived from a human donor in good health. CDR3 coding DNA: TGTGCCAGCAGCCAAGGACAGGTCAATCAGCCCCAGCATTTT. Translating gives CASSQGQVNQPQHF.